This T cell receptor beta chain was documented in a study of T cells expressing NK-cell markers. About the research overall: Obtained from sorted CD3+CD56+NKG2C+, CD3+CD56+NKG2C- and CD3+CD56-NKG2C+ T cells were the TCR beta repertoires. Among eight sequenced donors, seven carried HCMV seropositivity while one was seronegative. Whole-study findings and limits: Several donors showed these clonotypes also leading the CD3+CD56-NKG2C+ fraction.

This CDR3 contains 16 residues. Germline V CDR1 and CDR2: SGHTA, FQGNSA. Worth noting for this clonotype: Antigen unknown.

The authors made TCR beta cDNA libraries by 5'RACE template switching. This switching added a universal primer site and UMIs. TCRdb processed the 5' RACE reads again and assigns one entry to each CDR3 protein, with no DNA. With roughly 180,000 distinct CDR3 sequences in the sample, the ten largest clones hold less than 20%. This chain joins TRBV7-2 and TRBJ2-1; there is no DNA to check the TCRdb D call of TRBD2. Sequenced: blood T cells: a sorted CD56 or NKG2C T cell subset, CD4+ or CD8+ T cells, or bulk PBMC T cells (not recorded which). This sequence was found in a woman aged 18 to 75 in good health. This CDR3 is CASSLAAGLSYNEQFF.